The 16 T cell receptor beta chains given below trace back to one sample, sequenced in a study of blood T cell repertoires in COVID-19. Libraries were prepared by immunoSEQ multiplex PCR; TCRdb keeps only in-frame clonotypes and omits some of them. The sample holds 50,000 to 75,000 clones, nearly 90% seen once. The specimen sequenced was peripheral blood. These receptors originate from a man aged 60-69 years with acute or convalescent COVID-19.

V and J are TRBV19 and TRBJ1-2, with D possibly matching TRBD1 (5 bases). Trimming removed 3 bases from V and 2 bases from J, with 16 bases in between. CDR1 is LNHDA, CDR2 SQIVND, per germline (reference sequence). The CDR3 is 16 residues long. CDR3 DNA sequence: TGTGCCAGTAGTATCAAGCAGGGTTTCTGGAACTATGGCTACACCTTC. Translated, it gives CASSIKQGFWNYGYTF. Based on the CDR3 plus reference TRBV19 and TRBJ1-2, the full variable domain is DGGITQSPKYLFRKEGQNVTLSCEQNLNHDAMYWYRQDPGQGLRLIYYSQIVNDFQKGDIAEGYSVSREKKESFPLTVTSAQKNPTAFYLCASSIKQGFWNYGYTFGSGTRLTVV.

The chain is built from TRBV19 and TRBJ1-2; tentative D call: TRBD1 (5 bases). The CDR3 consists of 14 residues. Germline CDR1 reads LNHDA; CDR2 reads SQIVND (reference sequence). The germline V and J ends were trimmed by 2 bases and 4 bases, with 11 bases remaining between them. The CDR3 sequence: CASSIKGAVYGYTF. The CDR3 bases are TGTGCCAGTAGTATAAAAGGGGCAGTCTATGGCTACACCTTC.

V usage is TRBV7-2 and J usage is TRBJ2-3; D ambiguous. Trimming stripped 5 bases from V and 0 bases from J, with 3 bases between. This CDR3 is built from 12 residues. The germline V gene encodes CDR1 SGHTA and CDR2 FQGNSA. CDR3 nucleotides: TGTGCCAGCAGCCCTAGCACAGATACGCAGTATTTT. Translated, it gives CASSPSTDTQYF. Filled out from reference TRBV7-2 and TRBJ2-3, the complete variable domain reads GAGVSQSPSNKVTEKGKDVELRCDPISGHTALYWYRQSLGQGLEFLIYFQGNSAPDKSGLPSDRFSAERTGGSVSTLTIQRTQQEDSAVYLCASSPSTDTQYFGPGTRLTVL.

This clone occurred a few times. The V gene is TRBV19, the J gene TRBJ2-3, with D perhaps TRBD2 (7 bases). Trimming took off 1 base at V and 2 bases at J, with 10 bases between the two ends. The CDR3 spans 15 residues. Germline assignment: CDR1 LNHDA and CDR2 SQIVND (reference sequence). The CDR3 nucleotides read TGTGCCAGTAGTATAGGGGGGGGCCTCACAGATACGCAGTATTTT. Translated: CASSIGGGLTDTQYF.

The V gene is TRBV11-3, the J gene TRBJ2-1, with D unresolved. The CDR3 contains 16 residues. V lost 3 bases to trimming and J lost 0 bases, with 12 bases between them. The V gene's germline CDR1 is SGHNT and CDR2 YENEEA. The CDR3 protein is CASSLGSLSSYNEQFF. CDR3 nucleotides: TGTGCCAGCAGCTTGGGCTCTCTGAGCTCCTACAATGAGCAGTTCTTC.

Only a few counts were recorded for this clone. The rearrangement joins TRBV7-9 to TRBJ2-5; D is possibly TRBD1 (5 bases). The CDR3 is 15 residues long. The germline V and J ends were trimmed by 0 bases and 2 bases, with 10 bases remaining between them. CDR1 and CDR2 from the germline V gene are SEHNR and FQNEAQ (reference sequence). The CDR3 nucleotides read TGTGCCAGCAGCTTAGCTGTGGGGCCTCAAGAGACCCAGTACTTC. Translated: CASSLAVGPQETQYF.

CDR3 residues: CASSLETPPYEQYF. In nucleotides, the CDR3 is TGCGCCAGCAGCTTGGAGACACCACCCTACGAGCAGTACTTC. V gene TRBV5-1 combines with J gene TRBJ2-7; no definite D call. The V end lost 0 bases, the J end lost 2 bases, and 9 bases lay between the germline ends. This CDR3 has 14 residues. The germline V gene encodes CDR1 SGHRS and CDR2 YFSETQ.

The CDR3 here is CASSLSFRAPVYF. The CDR3 nucleotides read TGTGCCAGCAGCTTATCTTTCAGGGCTCCCGTATATTTT. The chain recombines TRBV7-2 with TRBJ1-3, with D tentatively TRBD1 (5 bases). The V end lost 2 bases, the J end lost 14 bases, and 16 bases lay between the germline ends. CDR1 SGHTA and CDR2 FQGNSA come from the germline V gene. The length of the CDR3 is 13 residues. The entire variable domain, with the rest obtained from reference TRBV7-2 and TRBJ1-3, is as follows: GAGVSQSPSNKVTEKGKDVELRCDPISGHTALYWYRQSLGQGLEFLIYFQGNSAPDKSGLPSDRFSAERTGGSVSTLTIQRTQQEDSAVYLCASSLSFRAPVYFGEGSWLTVV.

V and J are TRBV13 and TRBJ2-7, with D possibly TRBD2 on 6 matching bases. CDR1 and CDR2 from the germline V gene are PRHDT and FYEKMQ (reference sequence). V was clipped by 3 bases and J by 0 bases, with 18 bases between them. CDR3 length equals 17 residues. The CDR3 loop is CASSLAPEGGYSYEQYF. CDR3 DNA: TGTGCCAGCAGCTTGGCCCCCGAGGGAGGTTACTCCTACGAGCAGTACTTC. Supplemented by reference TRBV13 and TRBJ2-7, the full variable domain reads AAGVIQSPRHLIKEKRETATLKCYPIPRHDTVYWYQQGPGQDPQFLISFYEKMQSDKGSIPDRFSAQQFSDYHSELNMSSLELGDSALYFCASSLAPEGGYSYEQYFGPGTRLTVT.

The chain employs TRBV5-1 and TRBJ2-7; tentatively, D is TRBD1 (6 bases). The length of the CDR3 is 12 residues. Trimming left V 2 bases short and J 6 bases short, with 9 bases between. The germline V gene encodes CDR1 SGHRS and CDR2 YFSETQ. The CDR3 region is CASSFSGAEQYF. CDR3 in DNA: TGCGCCAGCAGCTTTTCAGGGGCCGAGCAGTACTTC.

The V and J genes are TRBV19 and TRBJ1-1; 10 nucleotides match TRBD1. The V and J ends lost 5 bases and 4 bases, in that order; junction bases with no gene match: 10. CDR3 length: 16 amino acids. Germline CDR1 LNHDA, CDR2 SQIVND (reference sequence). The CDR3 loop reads CASSARTGGSGTEAFF. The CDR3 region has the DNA TGTGCCAGTAGTGCCAGGACAGGGGGTTCAGGCACTGAAGCTTTCTTT.

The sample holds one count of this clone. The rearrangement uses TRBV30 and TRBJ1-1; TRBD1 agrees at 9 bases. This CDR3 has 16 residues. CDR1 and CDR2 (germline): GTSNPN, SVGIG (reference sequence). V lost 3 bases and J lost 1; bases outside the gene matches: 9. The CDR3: CAWRRTPGQGNTEAFF. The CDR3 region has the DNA TGTGCCTGGAGACGAACTCCGGGACAGGGGAACACTGAAGCTTTCTTT. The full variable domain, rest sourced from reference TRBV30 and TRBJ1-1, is SQTIHQWPATLVQPVGSPLSLECTVEGTSNPNLYWYRQAAGRGLQLLFYSVGIGQISSEVPQNLSASRPQDRQFILSSKKLLLSDSGFYLCAWRRTPGQGNTEAFFGQGTRLTVV.

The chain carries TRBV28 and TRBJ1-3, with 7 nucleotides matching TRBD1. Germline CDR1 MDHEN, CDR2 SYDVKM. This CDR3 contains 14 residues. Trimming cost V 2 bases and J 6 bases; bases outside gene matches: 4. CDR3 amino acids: CASSLDQGVNTIYF. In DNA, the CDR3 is TGTGCCAGCAGTTTAGACCAGGGGGTAAACACCATATATTTT.

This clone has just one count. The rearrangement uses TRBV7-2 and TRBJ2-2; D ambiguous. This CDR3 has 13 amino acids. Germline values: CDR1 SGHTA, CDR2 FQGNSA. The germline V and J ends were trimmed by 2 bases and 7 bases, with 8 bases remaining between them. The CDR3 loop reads CASSLLIGGELFF. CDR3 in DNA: TGTGCCAGCAGCTTACTCATCGGCGGGGAGCTGTTTTTT.

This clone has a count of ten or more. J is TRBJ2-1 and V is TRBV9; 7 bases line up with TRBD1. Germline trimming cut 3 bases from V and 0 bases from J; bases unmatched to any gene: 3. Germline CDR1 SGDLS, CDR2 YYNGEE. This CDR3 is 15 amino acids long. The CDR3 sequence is CASSAQGSSYNEQFF. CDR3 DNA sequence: TGTGCCAGCAGCGCACAGGGGAGCTCCTACAATGAGCAGTTCTTC.

CDR3 sequence reads: CASSRVGNEQFF. The DNA of the CDR3 is TGTGCCAGCAGCAGGGTCGGGAATGAGCAGTTCTTC. The chain carries TRBV21-1 and TRBJ2-1; the table names TRBD2, a call not compared with the DNA. TRBV21-1 is tagged as a pseudogene. This CDR3 region has 12 residues.